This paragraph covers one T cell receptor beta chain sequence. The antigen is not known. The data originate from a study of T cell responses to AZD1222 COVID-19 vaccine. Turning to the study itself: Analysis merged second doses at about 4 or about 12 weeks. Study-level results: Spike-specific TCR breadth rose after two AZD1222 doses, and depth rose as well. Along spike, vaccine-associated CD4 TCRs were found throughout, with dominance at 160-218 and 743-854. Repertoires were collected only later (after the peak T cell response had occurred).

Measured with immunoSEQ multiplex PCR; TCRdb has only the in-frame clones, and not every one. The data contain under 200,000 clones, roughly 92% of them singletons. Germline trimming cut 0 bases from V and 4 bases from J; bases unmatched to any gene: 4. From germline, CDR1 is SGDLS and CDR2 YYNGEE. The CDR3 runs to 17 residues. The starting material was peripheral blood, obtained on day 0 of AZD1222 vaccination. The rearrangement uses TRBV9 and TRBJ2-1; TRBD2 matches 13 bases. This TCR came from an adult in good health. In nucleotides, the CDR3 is TGTGCCAGCAGCGTAGGCCCACTAGCGGGGGGGTACAATGAGCAGTTCTTC. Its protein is CASSVGPLAGGYNEQFF.